Described below is a single TCR beta chain sequence and its context. Its specificity is not known. Trimming took 5 bases from V and 9 from J, leaving 15 bases between them. Germline CDR1 and CDR2: SGHRS and YFSETQ. There are 14 residues in the CDR3. The data are from a study of shared clonotypes between healthy human individuals. Study as a whole: Used for every donor were three CD4 naive, three CD4 memory, two CD8 naive and one CD8 memory plate.

The repertoire was sequenced with immunoSEQ multiplex PCR; TCRdb's copy has only in-frame clones and lacks some. The repertoire includes 2 million to 2.5 million clones, approximately 94% of them detected once, and around 0.13% sits in the top ten. Whole-study results and caveats: A handful of donors shared about 5% of their naive CD4 clonotypes. Sharing of clonotypes among donors was expected to vary with sequencing depth.

The TCR comes from a man younger than 35 in good health. V gene TRBV5-1 combines with J gene TRBJ1-6, with unresolved D. Sequences were obtained from naive CD4+ T cells sorted from blood. Subset indicated: CD45RA+ positively selected. This CDR3 is CASRSDGEASPLHF. The CDR3 DNA sequence: TGCGCCAGCAGGTCGGACGGAGAGGCTTCACCCCTCCACTTT.